This T cell receptor (beta chain) was sequenced for a study of T cells in Graves' hyperthyroidism and ophthalmopathy. Broader study findings: Most clonotypes expanded in the thyroid (above 0.001) were also present in blood.

Germline CDR1 ENHRY, CDR2 SYGVKD. V dropped 5 bases and J dropped 5 bases, with 12 bases sitting between them. The CDR3 has 13 residues. Blood was sampled at initial diagnosis of hyperthyroidism, prior to onset of any ophthalmopathy symptoms. This clonotype showed up many times. The antigen is not known. RNA transcripts provided the source from which TCR beta CDR3 regions were amplified. First-round RT-PCR with HTBI primers amplified the TCR CDR3 region. TCRdb re-called the multiplex PCR reads through MiXCR, storing one row per CDR3 protein. The table lists approximately 270,000 distinct CDR3 sequences, 13% to 15% of them singletons, with 13% in the top ten.

The receptor was isolated from a middle-aged woman with Graves' hyperthyroidism that later progressed to Graves' ophthalmopathy. Input material: blood. The J gene is TRBJ1-1, the V gene TRBV10-3; weak D call: TRBD1 (6 bases). CDR3 region: CAISSSGVTEAFF. CDR3 in DNA: TGTGCCATCAGTTCCTCAGGGGTAACTGAAGCTTTCTTT.